These 13 T cell receptor beta chains share one sample of origin, sequenced in a study of CD8 T cells in Susac syndrome. Reverse transcription used roughly 0.45 to 1 ug RNA and random hexamers. TCRdb analysed the immunoSEQ multiplex PCR reads with MiXCR anew, one entry per CDR3 protein. The sample holds 100,000 to 150,000 distinct CDR3 sequences, around 95% seen once. Sequenced input: CD4+ T cells from PBMCs. These receptors all stem from a human donor in good health.

This rearrangement joins TRBV6-1 to TRBJ2-3, with 12 bases matching TRBD2. Germline loops: CDR1 MNHNS, CDR2 SASEGT. With V trimmed by 4 bases and J by 0 bases, 8 bases remained unmatched. The CDR3 is 18 residues long. The CDR3 nucleotides are TGTGCCAGCAGTGCAGGCTGGACTAGCGGGACTAGCACAGATACGCAGTATTTT. This encodes CASSAGWTSGTSTDTQYF.

The rearrangement uses TRBV7-9 and TRBJ2-7; the D gene is possibly TRBD2 (7 bases). Trimming cost V 5 bases and J 3 bases, with 26 bases left between them. This CDR3 has 18 amino acids. In germline, CDR1 is SEHNR, CDR2 FQNEAQ (reference sequence). The CDR3 DNA sequence: TGTGCCAGCAGCCGAATTAAGGGGGACCGGACTAGTATCTACGAGCAGTACTTC. Encoded protein: CASSRIKGDRTSIYEQYF.

The chain is built from TRBV7-9 and TRBJ1-5; TRBD1 agrees at 7 bases. The J segment lost 7 bases and the V segment lost 8 bases, leaving 11 bases of the junction unmatched. The germline V gene encodes CDR1 SEHNR and CDR2 FQNEAQ (reference sequence). The CDR3 is 14 amino acids. In nucleotides, the CDR3 is TGTGCCAGCGGAGGGGGCGGGGCGGGACAGCCCCAGCATTTT. Translated, it gives CASGGGGAGQPQHF.

The rearrangement joins TRBV6-6 to TRBJ2-7, with 10 nucleotides matching TRBD1. After removal of 0 bases from V and 5 bases from J, the junction contained 7 bases not matched to a gene. The CDR3 has 16 residues. CDR1 MNHNY and CDR2 SVGAGI come from the germline V gene (reference sequence). CDR3 nucleotides: TGTGCCAGCAGTTACTCCCCCGGGACAGGGGTCGACGAGCAGTACTTC. It specifies CASSYSPGTGVDEQYF.

This chain uses TRBV25-1 with TRBJ1-2, with D perhaps TRBD1 (5 bases). Trimming stripped 1 base from V and 8 bases from J, with 11 bases between. The V gene's germline CDR1 is MGHDK and CDR2 SYGVNS. The CDR3 loop spans 13 amino acids. DNA for the CDR3: TGTGCCAGCAGTGAATCGACAGTGCGCGGCTACACCTTC. Its translation: CASSESTVRGYTF.

This clonotype was counted only a few times. The chain carries TRBV19 and TRBJ2-7, with TRBD1 matching 11 bases. Unmatched junction bases numbered 7, after V lost 6 bases and J lost 0 bases. The CDR3 totals 16 residues. The germline gives CDR1 LNHDA, CDR2 SQIVND (reference sequence). CDR3: CASSPTGTGGSYEQYF. The CDR3 DNA is TGTGCCAGTAGCCCAACCGGGACAGGGGGCTCCTACGAGCAGTACTTC.

V usage is TRBV5-1 and J usage is TRBJ2-5, with 8 positions matching TRBD2. V lost 5 bases and J lost 5; bases outside the gene matches: 8. This CDR3 has 14 residues. CDR1 is SGHRS and CDR2 is YFSETQ in the germline V gene. CDR3 sequence (DNA): TGCGCCAGCAGGATAGGGACTAGTCAGGAGACCCAGTACTTC. This sequence encodes CASRIGTSQETQYF.

This sequence joins TRBV19 and TRBJ2-1; D is tentatively TRBD1 or TRBD2 (5 bases each). Looked up from germline, CDR1 is LNHDA and CDR2 is SQIVND (reference sequence). The length of the CDR3 is 13 residues. Trimming took 7 bases from V and 10 from J, leaving 17 bases between them. The CDR3 protein is CASTRPGRREQFF. CDR3 nucleotide sequence: TGTGCCAGTACCCGACCGGGACGCCGAGAGCAGTTCTTC.

The chain carries TRBV4-1 and TRBJ1-2, with D tentatively TRBD1 (6 bases). CDR1 is MGHRA, CDR2 YSYEKL, per germline. CDR3 length: 16 amino acids. Trimming removed 6 bases from V and 0 bases from J, with 17 bases in between. This chain's CDR3 is CASRPLQGPANYGYTF. CDR3 nucleotide sequence: TGCGCCAGCAGACCTTTACAGGGCCCGGCTAACTATGGCTACACCTTC.

The genes are TRBV7-9 and TRBJ1-2, with D hard to call. V was trimmed by 6 bases and J by 8 bases, leaving 10 bases between them. The CDR3 spans 11 residues. CDR1 and CDR2 from the germline V gene are SEHNR and FQNEAQ (reference sequence). CDR3 nucleotides: TGTGCCAGCAGTCGGGATACGGGCTACACCTTC. Protein product: CASSRDTGYTF.

The DNA of the CDR3 is TGTGCCAGCAGTTACGGGGTCGGCTACGAGCAGTACTTC. Its protein product is CASSYGVGYEQYF. The chain has TRBV6-5 and TRBJ2-7; D is uncertain. Trimming pared 2 bases from V and 3 bases from J, leaving 8 bases between. Germline lookup yields CDR1 MNHEY and CDR2 SVGAGI. There are 13 residues in the CDR3.

The chain combines TRBV5-1 with TRBJ2-2; 12 bases agree with TRBD2. There are 17 residues in the CDR3. Germline-derived CDR1 and CDR2 are SGHRS and YFSETQ. V trimming: 4 bases; J trimming: 3 bases; junction bases outside the gene matches: 7. The CDR3 bases are TGCGCCAGCAGCCAATCCGGACTAGCGGGACACACCGGGGAGCTGTTTTTT. It translates to CASSQSGLAGHTGELFF.

The chain has TRBV7-2 and TRBJ2-3; D is ambiguous. V lost 1 base and J lost 5, with 19 bases in between. The CDR3 sequence is 17 residues long. Germline CDR1 is SGHTA and CDR2 is FQGNSA. The CDR3 loop is CASSLGAARTWVDTQYF. Written as DNA, the CDR3 is TGTGCCAGCAGCTTAGGGGCGGCAAGAACCTGGGTAGATACGCAGTATTTT.